This TCR beta chain was identified during a study of cytomegalovirus exposure and HLA in healthy donors. Study conclusions and caveats: Sequencing probably produced one cluster of sequence variants that were highly shared. Highest at DRB1 and lowest at HLA-C, TCR association rates differed among HLA loci in a later analysis. After further analysis at a later stage, roughly 16,000 TCR beta sequences were associated with HLA alleles at 0.05 false discovery rate. In a later analysis, most CMV-associated TCR beta chains appeared HLA-restricted.

On this clone: The antigen remains unidentified.

The PCR employed 60 Vbeta primers together with 13 Jbeta primers. This table comes from immunoSEQ multiplex PCR, and its TCRdb copy is limited to in-frame clones, with some not included. The data hold about 190,000 clones, with 80% to 85% observed a single time. Trimming cost V 2 bases and J 4 bases, with 5 bases left between them. This CDR3 comprises 12 residues. The germline V gene encodes CDR1 MDHEN and CDR2 SYDVKM. This rearrangement joins TRBV28 to TRBJ1-1; no reliable D call. This clonotype was sampled from a man aged 35 to 55 in good health and CMV-seropositive. Material: PBMCs. CDR3 coding DNA: TGTGCCAGCAGTTTACCCGGCACTGAAGCTTTCTTT. It encodes CASSLPGTEAFF.